A single sample is the source of the 2 T cell receptor beta chains below, sequenced in a study of vaccination effects on CD4 cells after COVID-19. The antigens for these receptors are not known. Ahead of sequencing, the ViraFEST assay grew antigen-specific CD4+ T cells using viral peptide pools. The culture ran for approximately 10 days, and then CD4+ T cells were isolated. All study participants received two doses of BNT162b2 or mRNA-1273 vaccine. Profiling relied on immunoSEQ multiplex PCR, and the TCRdb table lists in-frame clones only, not all of them. The sample has roughly 46,000 clones, 65% to 75% seen once. Specimen: CD4+ T cells from PBMCs cultured with HCoV-OC43 spike peptides, collected after COVID-19 vaccination. Subset specified: HCoV-OC43 spike overlapping peptide pool stimulation. The receptors come from a human donor who received a COVID-19 vaccine.

The gene calls are TRBV24-1 and TRBJ1-2; 10 positions match TRBD1. Losses at the gene ends were 6 bases for V and 6 bases for J; bases not matched to a gene: 3. CDR1 is KGHDR and CDR2 is SFDVKD in the germline V gene. The CDR3 spans 13 residues. This chain's CDR3 is CATSLGQGNGYTF. CDR3 coding DNA: TGTGCCACCAGTTTGGGACAGGGGAATGGCTACACCTTC.

This chain links TRBV19 with TRBJ1-1; D gene uncertain. The CDR3 loop spans 13 amino acids. Trimming cost V 5 bases and J 4 bases, with 11 bases left between them. CDR1 is LNHDA and CDR2 is SQIVND in the germline V gene (reference sequence). In DNA, the CDR3 is TGTGCCAGTAGTGAGGGCGGCACCACTGAAGCTTTCTTT. Protein: CASSEGGTTEAFF.